One sample yielded the 25 T cell receptor beta chains listed below, sequenced in a study of T cells after yellow fever vaccination. Via MiXCR, TCRdb re-called the 5' RACE reads, giving one row per CDR3 protein. The sample has 170,000 or so distinct CDR3 sequences, approximately 6.2% seen once. This specimen consisted of CD4+ T cells sorted from PBMCs, obtained on the day of the first yellow fever vaccination. The receptors originated from a man aged 18-30 years who received the YFV17D yellow fever vaccine.

The gene calls are TRBV4-2 and TRBJ1-5; 8 nucleotides line up with TRBD1. Germline V gives CDR1 LGHNA, CDR2 YNFKEQ. The CDR3 length is 21 residues. Losses at the gene ends were 0 bases for V and 1 base for J; bases not matched to a gene: 17. The CDR3 DNA reads TGTGCCAGCAGCCAAGATTATATCGGCAGGGGGCGCGGATGGAGCAATCAGCCCCAGCATTTT. Translated, it gives CASSQDYIGRGRGWSNQPQHF.

This clonotype was seen many times. The CDR3 DNA follows: TGTGCCAGCAGAATGACTAGCGGGGGGGCTTACAATGAGCAGTTCTTC. This translates into CASRMTSGGAYNEQFF. V is TRBV12-3 or TRBV12-4 and J is TRBJ2-1, with 14 bases matching TRBD2. The CDR3 is made up of 16 amino acids. Trimming at V came to 6 bases and at J to 4 bases, leaving 5 bases not matched to a gene.

This clonotype has just a few counts. The J gene is TRBJ2-1, the V gene TRBV4-3, with 9 bases lining up with TRBD1. The CDR3 runs 16 residues. V lost 0 bases and J lost 9; bases outside the gene matches: 9. Germline CDR1 reads LGHNA; CDR2 reads YSLEER. CDR3 bases: TGCGCCAGCAGCCAAGATCCAGGACAGGGGTGGTTTGAGCAGTTCTTC. The encoded protein is CASSQDPGQGWFEQFF.

This clonotype was seen a few times. The chain uses TRBV7-9 and TRBJ1-1; D might be TRBD1 (5 bases). Trimming shortened V by 4 bases and J by 0 bases, and 6 bases separated the two germline ends. The CDR3 length is 13 residues. Germline assignment: CDR1 SEHNR and CDR2 FQNEAQ (reference sequence). Written as DNA, the CDR3 is TGTGCCAGCAGCTGGGACCTGAACACTGAAGCTTTCTTT. Translated: CASSWDLNTEAFF.

The rearrangement links TRBV7-8 to TRBJ1-4; D is possibly TRBD1 (5 bases). CDR3 length: 14 residues. V was cut by 5 bases and J by 10 bases, with 17 bases left in between. From germline, CDR1 is SGHVS and CDR2 FQNEAQ. CDR3 region: CASSPRVGRGKLFF. CDR3 coding DNA: TGTGCCAGCAGCCCGCGTGTTGGGAGGGGAAAACTGTTTTTT. Full variable domain (outside the CDR3, taken from reference TRBV7-8 and TRBJ1-4): GAGVSQSPRYKVAKRGQDVALRCDPISGHVSLFWYQQALGQGPEFLTYFQNEAQLDKSGLPSDRFFAERPEGSVSTLKIQRTQQEDSAVYLCASSPRVGRGKLFFGSGTQLSVL.

This clonotype was counted at least ten times. The chain joins TRBV6-2 or TRBV6-3 to TRBJ2-1, with a weak D call TRBD2 (6 bases). V was cut by 2 bases and J by 5 bases, with 16 bases left in between. This CDR3 spans 16 amino acids. The germline gives CDR1 MNHEY, CDR2 SVGEGT. CDR3 residues: CASSYEDYRMNNEQFF. In DNA, the CDR3 is TGTGCCAGCAGTTACGAGGACTACCGAATGAACAATGAGCAGTTCTTC.

This clonotype was counted at least ten times. The chain is built from TRBV18 and TRBJ1-5; tentative D call: TRBD1 (5 bases). Germline V gene lookup returns CDR1 KGHSH and CDR2 LQKENI. Between the trimmed V and J ends, which lost 1 base and 0 bases, there was a span of 7 bases. This CDR3 contains 15 residues. As DNA, the CDR3 is TGTGCCAGCTCACCACGAAGGGGTAGCAATCAGCCCCAGCATTTT. This codes for CASSPRRGSNQPQHF.

This clonotype was found many times. The rearrangement links TRBV4-2 to TRBJ1-6; D unclear. V was cut by 1 base and J by 7 bases, with 14 bases left in between. The CDR3 loop spans 16 amino acids. Germline loops: CDR1 LGHNA, CDR2 YNFKEQ. DNA for the CDR3: TGTGCCAGCAGCCAAGGAAACCGGGCCTTAAATTCACCCCTCCACTTT. Encoded protein: CASSQGNRALNSPLHF.

This sequence joins TRBV28 and TRBJ2-7, with D possibly matching TRBD2 (6 bases). CDR1 is MDHEN and CDR2 is SYDVKM in the germline V gene. Between the trimmed V and J ends, which lost 5 bases and 3 bases, there was a span of 14 bases. The CDR3 loop spans 14 amino acids. This CDR3 is CASSLFGGNYEQYV. The CDR3 DNA sequence: TGTGCCAGCAGTCTCTTCGGGGGTAACTACGAGCAGTACGTC.

This clonotype was seen only a few times. The chain combines TRBV18 with TRBJ2-3; no clear D gene. This CDR3 is 15 amino acids long. V lost 2 bases to trimming and J lost 2 bases, with 11 bases between them. Germline-derived CDR1 and CDR2 are KGHSH and LQKENI. In nucleotides, the CDR3 is TGTGCCAGCTCACCAGGCCTGGGCCTCACAGATACGCAGTATTTT. It is translated as CASSPGLGLTDTQYF.

V is TRBV7-8 and J is TRBJ2-5; D is ambiguous. The CDR3 is 13 amino acids. The V end was cut by 2 bases, the J end by 5 bases, with 9 bases between. The germline V gene encodes CDR1 SGHVS and CDR2 FQNEAQ. The CDR3: CASSLSPWETQYF. The CDR3, as DNA: TGTGCCAGCAGCTTATCTCCTTGGGAGACCCAGTACTTC.

This chain joins TRBV5-1 and TRBJ2-3; D is perhaps TRBD1 or TRBD2 (5 bases each). The CDR3 covers 15 residues. Deletions cut 0 bases from V and 2 bases from J, with 10 bases between. Germline V gene sequence: CDR1 SGHRS, CDR2 YFSETQ. The CDR3 is CASSLGDLSTDTQYF. The CDR3 nucleotides read TGCGCCAGCAGCTTGGGGGACCTTTCCACAGATACGCAGTATTTT.

The rearrangement links TRBV28 to TRBJ2-4; 7 nucleotides match TRBD1. V lost 6 bases, J lost 0 bases, and 8 bases stayed unmatched. The CDR3 consists of 16 residues. The germline gives CDR1 MDHEN, CDR2 SYDVKM. CDR3 amino acids: CASSPGTAIAKNIQYF. In nucleotides, the CDR3 is TGTGCCAGCAGCCCTGGGACAGCTATAGCCAAAAACATTCAGTACTTC.

The chain employs TRBV5-1 and TRBJ2-1, with 11 bases matching TRBD2. Per the germline V gene, CDR1 is SGHRS and CDR2 is YFSETQ. CDR3 size: 14 residues. J gave up 8 bases and V 5 bases, and 6 bases lay outside the gene matches. CDR3 nucleotide sequence: TGCGCCAGCAGGGTAGGACTAGCGGGTGATGAGCAGTTCTTC. It specifies CASRVGLAGDEQFF. The full variable domain, its missing parts supplied by reference TRBV5-1 and TRBJ2-1, is KAGVTQTPRYLIKTRGQQVTLSCSPISGHRSVSWYQQTPGQGLQFLFEYFSETQRNKGNFPGRFSGRQFSNSRSEMNVSTLELGDSALYLCASRVGLAGDEQFFGPGTRLTVL.

This clonotype was counted between two and nine times. The chain combines TRBV7-2 with TRBJ2-1, with TRBD1 matching 12 bases. From germline, CDR1 is SGHTA and CDR2 FQGNSA. This CDR3 spans 15 amino acids. After removal of 5 bases from V and 9 bases from J, the junction contained 8 bases not matched to a gene. The CDR3 sequence is CASSPRDRGQIEQFF. Here the CDR3 DNA reads TGTGCCAGCAGCCCACGGGACAGGGGGCAGATTGAGCAGTTCTTC.

The V call is TRBV4-2, the J call TRBJ1-2; 9 nucleotides align to TRBD1. J lost 6 bases, V lost 4 bases, and 18 bases had no gene match. The germline CDR1 and CDR2 sequences are LGHNA and YNFKEQ. This CDR3 is 18 amino acids long. The DNA of the CDR3 is TGTGCCAGCAGCCCAGGGGGTATAACCGGGACAGGGTTTCATGGCTACACCTTC. This codes for CASSPGGITGTGFHGYTF.

This clonotype was picked up many times. The V call is TRBV2, the J call TRBJ1-3; D gene uncertain. Germline CDR1 is SNHLY and CDR2 is FYNNEI. Trimming shortened V by 7 bases and J by 0 bases, and 7 bases separated the two germline ends. The CDR3 covers 13 residues. The CDR3 region has the DNA TGTGCCAGCACTGGATTCTCTGGAAACACCATATATTTT. It specifies CASTGFSGNTIYF.

V is TRBV5-4 and J is TRBJ2-4; TRBD1 matches at 7 bases. CDR3 length equals 15 residues. Germline lookup yields CDR1 SGHNT and CDR2 YYREEE (reference sequence). Unmatched junction bases numbered 10, after V lost 4 bases and J lost 6 bases. This CDR3 is CASSPEGQSVNIQYF. CDR3 bases: TGTGCCAGCAGCCCAGAGGGACAGTCCGTAAACATTCAGTACTTC.

This clonotype was counted a few times. This chain joins TRBV6-5 and TRBJ2-5; D not resolved. V lost 5 bases, J lost 3 bases, and 7 bases lay in between. Germline V CDR1 and CDR2: MNHEY, SVGAGI. CDR3 length: 12 residues. CDR3 nucleotides: TGTGCCAGCAGTCGGTCCAAAGAGACCCAGTACTTC. Its translation is CASSRSKETQYF.

This clonotype has ten or more counts. The rearrangement uses TRBV20-1 and TRBJ2-3; D not certain. The germline V and J ends were trimmed by 5 bases and 4 bases, with 10 bases remaining between them. The CDR3 sequence is 12 residues long. Germline CDR1 DFQATT, CDR2 SNEGSKA (reference sequence). CDR3 in amino acids: CSASSWADTQYF. The DNA for the CDR3 is TGCAGTGCTTCATCATGGGCAGATACGCAGTATTTT.

This clonotype showed up just a few times. This chain joins TRBV10-3 and TRBJ2-7; D assignment may be TRBD1 or TRBD2 (5 bases each). V dropped 11 bases and J dropped 6 bases, with 20 bases sitting between them. The CDR3 runs 13 residues. Germline V lookup: CDR1 ENHRY, CDR2 SYGVKD. The CDR3 nucleotides are TGTGCCGCTCAACCCGAGGGGCTGAGCGAGCAGTACGTC. It translates to CAAQPEGLSEQYV.

This clonotype has a count of ten or more. J is TRBJ2-1 and V is TRBV6-1; 9 nucleotides line up with TRBD1. Germline-derived CDR1 and CDR2 are MNHNS and SASEGT. The CDR3 extends over 15 amino acids. V gave up 6 bases and J gave up 10 bases; unmatched junction bases: 13. CDR3 nucleotide sequence: TGTGCCAGCAGCTCAATTTCTGGACAGGGGAAGGAGCAGTTCTTC. Its protein product is CASSSISGQGKEQFF.

At least ten counts were recorded for this clonotype. The rearrangement joins TRBV20-1 to TRBJ1-5, with no clear D. Trimming removed 3 bases from V and 0 bases from J, with 9 bases in between. The CDR3 is 14 amino acids. CDR1 and CDR2 (germline): DFQATT, SNEGSKA (reference sequence). CDR3 protein: CSASVGPSNQPQHF. The DNA for the CDR3 is TGCAGTGCTAGCGTAGGCCCTAGCAATCAGCCCCAGCATTTT.

In this sample, this clonotype turned up many times. The chain carries TRBV11-2 and TRBJ2-5, with D perhaps being TRBD1 or TRBD2 (5 bases each). Germline V gives CDR1 SGHAT, CDR2 FQNNGV. The CDR3 consists of 14 residues. The ends were cut back, 1 base at V and 4 bases at J, with 10 bases in the middle. The CDR3 DNA is TGTGCCAGCAGCTTAGTATCAGGGACAGAGACCCAGTACTTC. Its translation is CASSLVSGTETQYF.

There are many counts of this clonotype. This chain links TRBV5-1 with TRBJ2-7, with D perhaps assigned TRBD1 or TRBD2 (5 bases each). The germline CDR1 and CDR2 sequences are SGHRS and YFSETQ. The CDR3 is 13 residues long. V was cut by 5 bases and J by 3 bases, with 12 bases left in between. The chain's CDR3 is CASSAGDGYEQYV. CDR3 DNA: TGCGCCAGCAGTGCTGGGGACGGCTACGAGCAGTACGTC.